This TCR beta chain was captured in a study of post-analysis software for immune sequencing data. The wider study: Included courses were relapsing-remitting and secondary progressive multiple sclerosis; progressive-relapsing multiple sclerosis was also included.

cDNA libraries for TCR beta contained unique molecular identifiers. When 1 to 10 million T cells were used, they gave approximately 530,000 cDNA molecules. TCRdb re-called the PCR reads through MiXCR, storing one row per CDR3 protein. The sample holds roughly 580,000 distinct CDR3 sequences; 44% are singletons and the top ten take 1.5% to 2%. This clonotype was observed many times. The antigen is unknown. V was trimmed by 6 bases and J by 4 bases, leaving 12 bases between them. This CDR3 has 13 amino acids. Broader study findings: Multiple sclerosis patients showed significantly lower normalized Chao1 diversity than controls did. Higher frequency in patients than in controls was seen for roughly five TRBV segments, with TRBV5-6, TRBV5-1 and TRBV20-1 among them. F measure clustering grouped samples strongly by preparation batch.

The rearrangement uses TRBV12-3 or TRBV12-4 and TRBJ2-5; weak D call: TRBD2 (6 bases). Source material: blood. This TCR was sampled from a girl under 18 with multiple sclerosis. The CDR3 loop reads CASSYGGRETQYF. The CDR3 DNA follows: TGTGCCAGCAGCTACGGAGGGAGAGAGACCCAGTACTTC.